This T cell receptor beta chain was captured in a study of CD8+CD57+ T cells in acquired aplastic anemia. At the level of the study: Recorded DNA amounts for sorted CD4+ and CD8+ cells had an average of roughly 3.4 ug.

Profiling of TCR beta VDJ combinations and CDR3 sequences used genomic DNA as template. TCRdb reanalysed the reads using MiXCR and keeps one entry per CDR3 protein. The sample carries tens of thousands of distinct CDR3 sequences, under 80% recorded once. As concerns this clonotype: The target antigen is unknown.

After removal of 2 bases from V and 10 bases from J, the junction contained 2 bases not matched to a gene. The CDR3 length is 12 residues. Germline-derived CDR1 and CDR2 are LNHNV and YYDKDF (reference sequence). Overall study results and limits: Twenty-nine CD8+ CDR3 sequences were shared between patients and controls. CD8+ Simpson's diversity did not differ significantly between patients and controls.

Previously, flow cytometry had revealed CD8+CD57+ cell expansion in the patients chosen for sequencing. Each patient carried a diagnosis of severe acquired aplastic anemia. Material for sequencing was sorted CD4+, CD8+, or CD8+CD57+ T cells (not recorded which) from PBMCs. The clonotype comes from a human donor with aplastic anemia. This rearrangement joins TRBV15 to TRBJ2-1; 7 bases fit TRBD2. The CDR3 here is CATSRPGLEQFF. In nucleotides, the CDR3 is TGTGCCACCAGCAGACCGGGACTAGAGCAGTTCTTC.